These 18 T cell receptor beta chains share one sample of origin, sequenced in a study of blood T cell repertoires in COVID-19 (TCRdb year 2020). Preparation of the library involved the immunoSEQ multiplex PCR assay. TCRdb took over this immuneACCESS table, retaining in-frame rearrangements with V and J assigned. Such tables are incomplete; in checked studies, under half of the missing clones stem from an unresolved V gene, and the remainder is unexplained. The table for this sample lists approximately 110,000 clones; roughly 82% of them were counted only once. The ten largest clonotypes hold about 5% of the sample. Material for sequencing was peripheral blood. The receptors stem from a human donor in a cohort sampled during active COVID-19.

This clone came up once. The chain carries TRBV11-2 and TRBJ2-5; TRBD2 aligns across 9 bases. The germline V gene encodes CDR1 SGHAT and CDR2 FQNNGV. The CDR3 totals 16 residues. J lost 5 bases, V lost 5 bases, and 12 bases had no gene match. The CDR3 DNA reads as TGTGCCAGCAGCCCCCGGGGTAGCGGGAGAATGGAGACCCAGTACTTC. This encodes CASSPRGSGRMETQYF.

This clone is a singleton in its sample. The chain links TRBV28 to TRBJ2-5; the match to TRBD1 covers 8 bases. CDR3 length equals 16 residues. Germline V lookup: CDR1 MDHEN, CDR2 SYDVKM. The junction had 12 bases not matched to a gene; V was cut back by 3 bases and J by 6 bases. CDR3 sequence (DNA): TGTGCCAGCAGTTTCAGTGGGGCAGGGGGCCTGAAGACCCAGTACTTC. As protein: CASSFSGAGGLKTQYF.

The rearrangement uses TRBV7-9 and TRBJ1-2; D is unclear. The CDR3 contains 12 residues. V was clipped by 6 bases and J by 0 bases, with 5 bases between them. Germline CDR1 and CDR2: SEHNR and FQNEAQ (reference sequence). The CDR3 region is CASREANYGYTF. DNA for the CDR3: TGTGCCAGCAGAGAGGCTAACTATGGCTACACCTTC.

J is TRBJ2-3 and V is TRBV13, with 7 bases aligning to TRBD1. Germline V gene lookup returns CDR1 PRHDT and CDR2 FYEKMQ (reference sequence). This CDR3 is 17 amino acids long. Unmatched junction bases numbered 16, after V lost 5 bases and J lost 5 bases. DNA for the CDR3: TGTGCCAGCAGCCCAAAACGTGGCCAGGGGGAAGAAGATACGCAGTATTTT. Its translation is CASSPKRGQGEEDTQYF. Variable domain in full (rest from reference TRBV13 and TRBJ2-3): AAGVIQSPRHLIKEKRETATLKCYPIPRHDTVYWYQQGPGQDPQFLISFYEKMQSDKGSIPDRFSAQQFSDYHSELNMSSLELGDSALYFCASSPKRGQGEEDTQYFGPGTRLTVL.

This chain links TRBV24-1 with TRBJ2-3; tentative D call: TRBD1 (6 bases). This CDR3 has 16 amino acids. Germline V gene data show CDR1 as KGHDR and CDR2 as SFDVKD. Trimming removed 3 bases at V and 6 bases at J, with 18 bases between. Here the CDR3 DNA reads TGTGCCACCAGTGATAAAAGGACAGCCCCCATGGATACGCAGTATTTT. It encodes CATSDKRTAPMDTQYF.

The CDR3 DNA sequence: TGTGCCGGGTCCGGGACACAAACCGGGGAGCTGTTTTTT. Residues: CAGSGTQTGELFF. This chain joins TRBV19 and TRBJ2-2; D perhaps matches TRBD1 (6 bases). The germline V gene has CDR1 LNHDA and CDR2 SQIVND (reference sequence). The CDR3 contains 13 residues. Trimming removed 11 bases at V and 5 bases at J, with 15 bases between.

The chain couples TRBV24-1 to TRBJ2-2; possibly TRBD1 for D (6 bases). This CDR3 spans 15 amino acids. Trimming took 6 bases from V and 0 from J, leaving 10 bases between them. Germline values: CDR1 KGHDR, CDR2 SFDVKD. The CDR3 loop reads CATSLGTTNTGELFF. In DNA form, the CDR3 reads TGTGCCACCAGTCTCGGGACAACGAACACCGGGGAGCTGTTTTTT.

This rearrangement joins TRBV9 to TRBJ1-2, with a possible D match to TRBD1 (6 bases). CDR3 length equals 12 residues. Trimming removed 6 bases at V and 8 bases at J, with 14 bases between. Looked up from germline, CDR1 is SGDLS and CDR2 is YYNGEE. Here the CDR3 reads CASKQGPSGYTF. The CDR3 bases are TGTGCCAGCAAACAGGGTCCGTCGGGCTACACCTTC.

The V and J genes are TRBV4-1 and TRBJ2-3, with D tentatively TRBD2 (6 bases). Trimming removed 1 base at V and 10 bases at J, with 21 bases between. CDR1 MGHRA and CDR2 YSYEKL come from the germline V gene. This CDR3 has 16 residues. The CDR3 protein is CASSQGGPRAGTPQYF. CDR3 nucleotide sequence: TGCGCCAGCAGCCAAGGAGGCCCTCGGGCGGGGACGCCGCAGTATTTT.

In nucleotides, the CDR3 is TGTGCCAGCCAGACAGATTACAGACGCACAGATACGCAGTATTTT. Residues: CASQTDYRRTDTQYF. This chain links TRBV6-4 with TRBJ2-3; tentatively, D is TRBD1 (5 bases). The CDR3 consists of 15 residues. Germline-derived CDR1 and CDR2 are MRHNA and SNTAGT. V gave up 8 bases and J gave up 1 base, with 16 bases separating them.

This sequence joins TRBV19 and TRBJ2-7; tentative D call: TRBD2 (6 bases). The CDR3 is 17 residues long. Germline CDR1 LNHDA, CDR2 SQIVND (reference sequence). With 5 bases removed from V and 6 bases from J, the gap between germline ends came to 26 bases. CDR3 nucleotide sequence: TGTGCCAGTAGTTCCCCCAGCGGAGGAGGGCGTAGAGGCGAGCAGTACTTC. Its translation: CASSSPSGGGRRGEQYF.

This clone was counted only a few times. The CDR3 is CASSSTGGGYTF. In DNA, the CDR3 is TGTGCCAGCAGTTCGACAGGGGGAGGCTACACCTTC. The chain employs TRBV28 and TRBJ1-2, with 9 bases matching TRBD1. The CDR3 totals 12 residues. Germline V lookup: CDR1 MDHEN, CDR2 SYDVKM. With 4 bases clipped from V and 8 bases from J, the junction kept 2 bases outside the gene matches.

This chain links TRBV3-1 (or the pseudogene TRBV3-2) with TRBJ1-1; D possibly corresponds to TRBD1 (6 bases). CDR1 LGHDT and CDR2 YNNKEL come from the germline V gene (reference sequence). CDR3 length equals 13 residues. V was cut by 2 bases and J by 6 bases, with 10 bases left in between. The CDR3 DNA reads as TGTGCCAGCAGCCAAAAGGGGGGGGCTGAAGCTTTCTTT. Translation: CASSQKGGAEAFF.

The V call is TRBV19, the J call TRBJ2-1; 10 bases line up with TRBD1. Trimming took 8 bases from V and 4 from J; bases not matched to a gene: 11. The germline gives CDR1 LNHDA, CDR2 SQIVND (reference sequence). This CDR3 spans 16 amino acids. The DNA for the CDR3 is TGTGCCAGTTGTAGGGACCGGGACAGGGGATACAATGAGCAGTTCTTC. Protein product: CASCRDRDRGYNEQFF. The variable domain in full, completed from reference TRBV19 and TRBJ2-1, reads DGGITQSPKYLFRKEGQNVTLSCEQNLNHDAMYWYRQDPGQGLRLIYYSQIVNDFQKGDIAEGYSVSREKKESFPLTVTSAQKNPTAFYLCASCRDRDRGYNEQFFGPGTRLTVL.

The chain combines TRBV9 with TRBJ2-2, with 14 positions matching TRBD2. Germline loops: CDR1 SGDLS, CDR2 YYNGEE. Trimming cost V 4 bases and J 4 bases; bases outside gene matches: 9. The CDR3 length is 18 residues. In nucleotides, the CDR3 is TGTGCCAGCAGCCTATCGGGACTAGCGGGAGTGGGCACCGGGGAGCTGTTTTTT. Translated, it gives CASSLSGLAGVGTGELFF.

The CDR3 spells CASRTGQGDANFF. The CDR3 coding sequence is TGTGCCAGCAGGACGGGACAGGGGGACGCGAATTTCTTT. V and J are TRBV6-5 and TRBJ1-1, with 11 bases matching TRBD1. V gave up 6 bases and J gave up 13 bases; unmatched junction bases: 10. Germline CDR1 and CDR2: MNHEY and SVGAGI. The CDR3 loop spans 13 amino acids.

This clone occurred once. The CDR3 reads CAWTRGYEQYF. The CDR3, as DNA: TGTGCCTGGACACGGGGGTACGAGCAGTACTTC. The rearrangement joins TRBV30 to TRBJ2-7, with D possibly matching TRBD2 (6 bases). Trimming stripped 4 bases from V and 4 bases from J, with 8 bases between. Looked up from germline, CDR1 is GTSNPN and CDR2 is SVGIG (reference sequence). The CDR3 loop spans 11 amino acids.

The chain couples TRBV6-4 to TRBJ2-2; D gene uncertain. Germline-derived CDR1 and CDR2 are MRHNA and SNTAGT. The CDR3 covers 12 residues. The ends were cut back, 3 bases at V and 7 bases at J, with 6 bases in the middle. Written as DNA, the CDR3 is TGTGCCAGCAGTGATCAAATCGGGGAGCTGTTTTTT. It yields the protein CASSDQIGELFF.